This T cell receptor beta chain originates from a study of cytotoxic CD8 clonotypes in ibrutinib-treated CLL. Study-level information: Across the patients, roughly 10 were relapsed/refractory, approximately 15 treatment-naive and about 17 IGHV unmutated.

General study findings and limits: Baseline values of clonality outstripped age-matched healthy donors and followed circulating CD8+ T-cell counts. Under treatment, the uncommon public clonotypes either contracted or remained stable. Clonality rose at ibrutinib response and fell back toward baseline at progression.

Here immunoSEQ multiplex PCR was the method, and the copy in TCRdb shows in-frame clones only, minus some. The profile shows more than 150,000 clones, 55% to 85% of them singletons. On this clone: Its antigen remains unidentified.

This sample comprised PBMCs, obtained after 24 months of ibrutinib treatment. This sequence was found in a human donor with chronic lymphocytic leukemia.

The CDR3 is CAIGGRGWETQYF. DNA of the CDR3: TGTGCCATCGGCGGGAGAGGTTGGGAGACCCAGTACTTC. This rearrangement joins TRBV10-3 to TRBJ2-5; 7 positions match TRBD2. The CDR3 is 13 amino acids. V lost 8 bases, J lost 5 bases, and 8 bases stayed unmatched. From germline, CDR1 is ENHRY and CDR2 SYGVKD.